This entry describes one T cell receptor (beta chain). Its specificity is not known. CDR1 and CDR2 (germline): SGHRS, YFSETQ. This CDR3 contains 19 residues. V lost 4 bases to trimming and J lost 2 bases; unmatched junction nucleotides: 14. Amplification used 60 Vbeta primers and 13 Jbeta primers. The data were produced by immunoSEQ multiplex PCR, yet TCRdb's version contains in-frame clones alone and is incomplete. The sample shows under 200,000 clones, around 80% of them seen only once. The donors, nominally healthy at sampling, likely had unrecorded immune exposures. This entry is derived from a study of cytomegalovirus exposure and HLA in healthy donors. The wider study: Genetic ancestry analysis placed 75% to 85% of the roughly 400 donors that were genotyped in the Caucasian-associated cluster. The study, taken as a whole, reports: According to reports, the classifier identified cytomegalovirus status with high specificity and sensitivity. Later genetic work tied a missense DCLRE1C variant to beta-chain V and J trimming.

The clonotype comes from a woman aged 25 to 39 in good health and CMV-seropositive. This chain uses TRBV5-1 with TRBJ2-6; 8 positions agree with TRBD1. The sequenced material came from PBMCs. The CDR3, as DNA: TGCGCCAGCAGCGGGACGGGACAGGCGCCCTGGACTGGGGCCAACGTCCTGACTTTC. This sequence encodes CASSGTGQAPWTGANVLTF.